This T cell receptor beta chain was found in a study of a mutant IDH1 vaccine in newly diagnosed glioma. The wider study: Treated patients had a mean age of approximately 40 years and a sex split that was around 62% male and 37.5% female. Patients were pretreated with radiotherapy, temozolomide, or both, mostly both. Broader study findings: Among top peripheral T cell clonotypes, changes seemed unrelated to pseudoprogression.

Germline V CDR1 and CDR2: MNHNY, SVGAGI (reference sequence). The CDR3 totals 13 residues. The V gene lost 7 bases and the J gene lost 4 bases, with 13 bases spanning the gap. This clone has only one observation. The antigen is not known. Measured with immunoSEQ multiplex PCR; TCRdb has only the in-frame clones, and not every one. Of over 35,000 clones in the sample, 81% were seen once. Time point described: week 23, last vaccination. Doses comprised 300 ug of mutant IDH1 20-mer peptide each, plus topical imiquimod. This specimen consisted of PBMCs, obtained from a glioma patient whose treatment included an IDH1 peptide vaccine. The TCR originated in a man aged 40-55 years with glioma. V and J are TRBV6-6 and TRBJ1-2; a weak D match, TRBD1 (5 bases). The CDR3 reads CASTQAGFYGYTF. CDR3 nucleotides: TGTGCCAGCACTCAAGCAGGGTTCTATGGCTACACCTTC.